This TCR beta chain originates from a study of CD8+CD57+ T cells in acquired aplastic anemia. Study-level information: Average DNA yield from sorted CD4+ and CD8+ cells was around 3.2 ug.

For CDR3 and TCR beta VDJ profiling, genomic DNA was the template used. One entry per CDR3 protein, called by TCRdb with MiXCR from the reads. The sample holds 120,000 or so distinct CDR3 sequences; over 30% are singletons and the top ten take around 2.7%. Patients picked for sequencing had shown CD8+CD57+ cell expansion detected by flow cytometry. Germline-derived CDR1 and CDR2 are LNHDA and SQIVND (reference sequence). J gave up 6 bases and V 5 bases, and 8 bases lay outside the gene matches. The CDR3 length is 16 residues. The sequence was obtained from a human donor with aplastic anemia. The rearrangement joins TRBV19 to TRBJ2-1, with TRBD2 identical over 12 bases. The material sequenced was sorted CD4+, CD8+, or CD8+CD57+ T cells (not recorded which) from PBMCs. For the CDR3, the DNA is TGTGCCAGTAGTCCCAGACTAGCGGGGGAGGTCAATGAGCAGTTCTTC. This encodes CASSPRLAGEVNEQFF.